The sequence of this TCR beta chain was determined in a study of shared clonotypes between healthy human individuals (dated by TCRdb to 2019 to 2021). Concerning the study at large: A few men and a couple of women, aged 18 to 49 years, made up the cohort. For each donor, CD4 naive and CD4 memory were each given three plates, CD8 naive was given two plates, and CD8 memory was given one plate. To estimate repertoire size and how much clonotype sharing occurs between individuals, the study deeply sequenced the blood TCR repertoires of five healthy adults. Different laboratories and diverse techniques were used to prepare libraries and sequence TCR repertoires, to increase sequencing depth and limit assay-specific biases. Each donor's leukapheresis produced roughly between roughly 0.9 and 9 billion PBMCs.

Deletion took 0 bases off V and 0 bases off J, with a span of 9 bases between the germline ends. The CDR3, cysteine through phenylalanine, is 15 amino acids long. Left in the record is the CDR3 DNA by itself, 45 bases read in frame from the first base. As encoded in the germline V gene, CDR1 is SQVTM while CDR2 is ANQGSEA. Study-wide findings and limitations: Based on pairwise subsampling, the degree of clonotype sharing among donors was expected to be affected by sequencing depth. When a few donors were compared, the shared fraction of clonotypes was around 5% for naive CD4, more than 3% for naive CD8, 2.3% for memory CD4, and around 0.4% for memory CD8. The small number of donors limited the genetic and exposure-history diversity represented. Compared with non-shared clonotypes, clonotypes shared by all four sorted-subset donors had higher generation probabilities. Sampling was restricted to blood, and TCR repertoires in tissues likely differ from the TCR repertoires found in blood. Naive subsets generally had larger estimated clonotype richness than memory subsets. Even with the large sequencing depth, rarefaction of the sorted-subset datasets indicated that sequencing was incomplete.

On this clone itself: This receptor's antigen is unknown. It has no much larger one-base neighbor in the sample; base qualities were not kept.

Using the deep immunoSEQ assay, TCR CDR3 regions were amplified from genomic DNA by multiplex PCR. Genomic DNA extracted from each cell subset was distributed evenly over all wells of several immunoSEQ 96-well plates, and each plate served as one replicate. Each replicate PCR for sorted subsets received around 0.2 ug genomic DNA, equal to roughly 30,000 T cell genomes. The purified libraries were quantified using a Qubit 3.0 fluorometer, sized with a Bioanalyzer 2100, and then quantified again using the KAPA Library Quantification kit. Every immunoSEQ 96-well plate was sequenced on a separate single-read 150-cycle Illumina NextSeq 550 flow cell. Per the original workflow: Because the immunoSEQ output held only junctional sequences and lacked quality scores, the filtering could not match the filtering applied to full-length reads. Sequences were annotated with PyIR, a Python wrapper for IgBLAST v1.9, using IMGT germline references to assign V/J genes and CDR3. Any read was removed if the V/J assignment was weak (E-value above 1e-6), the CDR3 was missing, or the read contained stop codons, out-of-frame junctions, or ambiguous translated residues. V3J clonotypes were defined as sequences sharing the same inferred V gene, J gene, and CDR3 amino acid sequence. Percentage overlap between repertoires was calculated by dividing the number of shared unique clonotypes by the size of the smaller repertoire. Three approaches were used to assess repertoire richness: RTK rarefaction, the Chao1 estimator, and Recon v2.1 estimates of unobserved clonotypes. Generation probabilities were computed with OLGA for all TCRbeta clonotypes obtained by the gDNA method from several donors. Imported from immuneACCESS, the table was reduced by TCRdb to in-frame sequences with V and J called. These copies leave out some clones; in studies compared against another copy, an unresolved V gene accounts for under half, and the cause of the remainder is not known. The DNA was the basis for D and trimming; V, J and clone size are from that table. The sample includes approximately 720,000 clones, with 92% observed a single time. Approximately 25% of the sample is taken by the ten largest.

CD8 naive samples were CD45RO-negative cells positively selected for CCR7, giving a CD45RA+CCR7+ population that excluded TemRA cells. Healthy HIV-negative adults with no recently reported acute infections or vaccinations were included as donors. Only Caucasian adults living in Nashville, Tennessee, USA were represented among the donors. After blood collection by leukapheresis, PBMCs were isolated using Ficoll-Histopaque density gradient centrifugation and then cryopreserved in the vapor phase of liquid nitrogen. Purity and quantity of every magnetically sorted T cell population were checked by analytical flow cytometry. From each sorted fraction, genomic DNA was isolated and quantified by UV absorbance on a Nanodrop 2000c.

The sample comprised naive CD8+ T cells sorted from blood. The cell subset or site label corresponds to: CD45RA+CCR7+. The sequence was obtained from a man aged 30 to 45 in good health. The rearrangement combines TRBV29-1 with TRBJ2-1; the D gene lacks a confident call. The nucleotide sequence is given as TGCAGCGTTGAAGATGCTGCGGTCTCCTACAATGAGCAGTTCTTC. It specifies CSVEDAAVSYNEQFF.